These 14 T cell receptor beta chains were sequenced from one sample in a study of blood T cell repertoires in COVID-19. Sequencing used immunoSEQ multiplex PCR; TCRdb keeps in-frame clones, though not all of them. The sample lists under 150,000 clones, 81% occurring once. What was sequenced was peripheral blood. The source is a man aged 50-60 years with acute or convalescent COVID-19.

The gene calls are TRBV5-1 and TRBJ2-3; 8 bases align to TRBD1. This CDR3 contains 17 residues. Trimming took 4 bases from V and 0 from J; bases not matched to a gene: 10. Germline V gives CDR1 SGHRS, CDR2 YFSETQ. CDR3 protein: CASSPRDRLSSTDTQYF. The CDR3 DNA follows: TGCGCCAGCAGCCCCCGGGACAGGTTATCTAGCACAGATACGCAGTATTTT.

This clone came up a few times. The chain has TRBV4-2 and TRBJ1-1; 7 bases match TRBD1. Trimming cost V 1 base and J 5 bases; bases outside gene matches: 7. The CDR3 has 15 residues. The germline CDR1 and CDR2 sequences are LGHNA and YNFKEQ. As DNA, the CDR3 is TGTGCCAGCAGCCAAGTGGGGCAGGGGGAGACTGAAGCTTTCTTT. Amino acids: CASSQVGQGETEAFF.

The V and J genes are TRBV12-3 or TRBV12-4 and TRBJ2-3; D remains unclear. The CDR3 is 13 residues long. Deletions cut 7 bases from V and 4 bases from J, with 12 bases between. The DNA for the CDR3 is TGTGCCAGCACCAAACGGTCCGCAGATACGCAGTATTTT. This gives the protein CASTKRSADTQYF.

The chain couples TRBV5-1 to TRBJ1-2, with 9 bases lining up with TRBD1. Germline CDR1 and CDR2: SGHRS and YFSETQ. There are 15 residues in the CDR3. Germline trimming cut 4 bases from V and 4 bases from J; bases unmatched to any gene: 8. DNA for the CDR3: TGCGCCAGCAGCCCAGGGGACAGGGACCTCTATGGCTACACCTTC. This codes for CASSPGDRDLYGYTF.

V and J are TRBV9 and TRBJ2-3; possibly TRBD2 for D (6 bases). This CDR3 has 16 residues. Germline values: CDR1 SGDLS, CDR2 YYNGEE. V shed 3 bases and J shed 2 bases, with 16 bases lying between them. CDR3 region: CASSGRLAGLTDTQYF. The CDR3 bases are TGTGCCAGCAGCGGACGGTTGGCGGGACTCACAGATACGCAGTATTTT.

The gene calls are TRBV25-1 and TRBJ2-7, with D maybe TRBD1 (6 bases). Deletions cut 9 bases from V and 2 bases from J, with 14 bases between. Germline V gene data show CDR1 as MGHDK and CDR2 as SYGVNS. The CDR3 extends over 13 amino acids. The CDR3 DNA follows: TGTGCCAGACGGGGACACCTAACCTACGAGCAGTACTTC. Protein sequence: CARRGHLTYEQYF.

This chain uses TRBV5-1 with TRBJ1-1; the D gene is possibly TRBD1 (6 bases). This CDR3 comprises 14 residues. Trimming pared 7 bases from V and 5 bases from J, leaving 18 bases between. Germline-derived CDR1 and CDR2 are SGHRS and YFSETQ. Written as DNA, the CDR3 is TGCGCCAGCGGTCCGGGGCTAGGGGGAACTGAAGCTTTCTTT. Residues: CASGPGLGGTEAFF. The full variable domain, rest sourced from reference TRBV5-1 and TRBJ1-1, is KAGVTQTPRYLIKTRGQQVTLSCSPISGHRSVSWYQQTPGQGLQFLFEYFSETQRNKGNFPGRFSGRQFSNSRSEMNVSTLELGDSALYLCASGPGLGGTEAFFGQGTRLTVV.

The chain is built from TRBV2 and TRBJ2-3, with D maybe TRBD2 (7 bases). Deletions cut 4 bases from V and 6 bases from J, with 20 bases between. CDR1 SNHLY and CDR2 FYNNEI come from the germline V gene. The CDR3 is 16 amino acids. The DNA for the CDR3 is TGTGCCAGCAGTGTCCTCGGGGGGCCGACAATCGATACGCAGTATTTT. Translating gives CASSVLGGPTIDTQYF.

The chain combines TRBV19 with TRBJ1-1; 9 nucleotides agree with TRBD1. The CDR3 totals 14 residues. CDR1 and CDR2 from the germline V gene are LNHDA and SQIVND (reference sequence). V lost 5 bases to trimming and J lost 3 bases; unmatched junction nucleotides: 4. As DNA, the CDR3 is TGTGCCAGTAGTCCAGGACAGGGGTACACTGAAGCTTTCTTT. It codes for CASSPGQGYTEAFF. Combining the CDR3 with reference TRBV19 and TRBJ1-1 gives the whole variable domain DGGITQSPKYLFRKEGQNVTLSCEQNLNHDAMYWYRQDPGQGLRLIYYSQIVNDFQKGDIAEGYSVSREKKESFPLTVTSAQKNPTAFYLCASSPGQGYTEAFFGQGTRLTVV.

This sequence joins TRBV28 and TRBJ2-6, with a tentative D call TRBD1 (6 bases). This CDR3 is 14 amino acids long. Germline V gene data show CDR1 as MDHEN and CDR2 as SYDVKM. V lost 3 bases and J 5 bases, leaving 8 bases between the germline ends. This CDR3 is CASSFRGRANVLTF. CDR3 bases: TGTGCCAGCAGTTTCAGGGGACGGGCCAACGTCCTGACTTTC.

The CDR3 reads CASSFLAGYTDTQYF. CDR3 in DNA: TGTGCCAGCAGCTTCCTAGCGGGGTACACAGATACGCAGTATTTT. The V gene is TRBV3-1 (or the pseudogene TRBV3-2), the J gene TRBJ2-3; the match to TRBD2 covers 9 bases. Unmatched junction bases numbered 5, after V lost 5 bases and J lost 2 bases. This CDR3 spans 15 amino acids. Germline V gene lookup returns CDR1 LGHDT and CDR2 YNNKEL (reference sequence).

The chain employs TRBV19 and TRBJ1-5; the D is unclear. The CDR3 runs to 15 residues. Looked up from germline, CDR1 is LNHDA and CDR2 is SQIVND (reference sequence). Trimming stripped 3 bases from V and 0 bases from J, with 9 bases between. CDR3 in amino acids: CASSMSPYSNQPQHF. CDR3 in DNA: TGTGCCAGTAGTATGTCGCCCTATAGCAATCAGCCCCAGCATTTT.

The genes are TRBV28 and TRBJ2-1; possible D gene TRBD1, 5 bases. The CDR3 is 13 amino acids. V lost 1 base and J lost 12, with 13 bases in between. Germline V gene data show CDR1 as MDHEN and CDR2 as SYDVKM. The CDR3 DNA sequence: TGTGCCAGCAGTTTATCAGGGCCCCCCTCGCAGTTCTTC. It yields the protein CASSLSGPPSQFF.

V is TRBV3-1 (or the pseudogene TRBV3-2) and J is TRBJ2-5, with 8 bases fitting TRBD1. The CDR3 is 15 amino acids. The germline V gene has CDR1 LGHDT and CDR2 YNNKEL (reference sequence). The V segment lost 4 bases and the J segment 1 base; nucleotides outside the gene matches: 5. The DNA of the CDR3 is TGTGCCAGCAGCCCTGCCACAGGGGGCCAAGAGACCCAGTACTTC. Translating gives CASSPATGGQETQYF.